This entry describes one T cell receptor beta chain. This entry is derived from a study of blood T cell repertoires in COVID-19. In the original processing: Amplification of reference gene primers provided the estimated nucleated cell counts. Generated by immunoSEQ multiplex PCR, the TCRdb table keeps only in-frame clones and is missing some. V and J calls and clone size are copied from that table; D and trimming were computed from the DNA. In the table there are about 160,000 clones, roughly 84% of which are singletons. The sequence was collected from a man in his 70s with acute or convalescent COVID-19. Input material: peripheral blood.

The CDR3 coding sequence is TGTGCCAGCAGCTGGGACAGCCGTTACGAGCAGTACTTC. Amino acid sequence: CASSWDSRYEQYF. The chain is built from TRBV6-5 and TRBJ2-7; 7 bases map to TRBD1. The CDR3 runs 13 residues. The J segment lost 4 bases and the V segment lost 6 bases, leaving 6 bases of the junction unmatched. Germline lookup yields CDR1 MNHEY and CDR2 SVGAGI.